The 28 T cell receptor beta chains listed next were all sequenced from one sample in a study of blood T cell repertoires in COVID-19. The assay was immunoSEQ multiplex PCR, and TCRdb's table has in-frame clones only and misses some. The profile shows about 83,000 clones, approximately 80% of them singletons. Material: peripheral blood. These receptors all come from a woman aged 80 or over with acute or convalescent COVID-19.

V gene TRBV20-1 combines with J gene TRBJ2-2; D is perhaps TRBD1 (6 bases). CDR3 length: 11 residues. The germline V and J ends were trimmed by 6 bases and 9 bases, with 11 bases remaining between them. Per germline, CDR1 DFQATT and CDR2 SNEGSKA (reference sequence). The CDR3 loop reads CSARQGRELFF. The CDR3 DNA reads TGCAGTGCCCGCCAGGGGAGGGAGCTGTTTTTT.

The chain joins TRBV11-3 to TRBJ1-4; D ambiguous. V was trimmed by 5 bases and J by 0 bases, leaving 13 bases between them. This CDR3 has 16 amino acids. Germline CDR1 reads SGHNT; CDR2 reads YENEEA. The CDR3 DNA is TGTGCCAGCAGCCCTTCAACCGCAGCAACTAATGAAAAACTGTTTTTT. Translating gives CASSPSTAATNEKLFF.

The V and J genes are TRBV6-6 and TRBJ2-7; D call uncertain. The CDR3 consists of 15 residues. CDR1 and CDR2 (germline): MNHNY, SVGAGI (reference sequence). Trimming took 6 bases from V and 5 from J, leaving 20 bases between them. CDR3 nucleotide sequence: TGTGCCAGCAGCGAAACCCGCGGTACGATCCACGAGCAGTACTTC. This sequence encodes CASSETRGTIHEQYF.

The chain recombines TRBV3-1 (or the pseudogene TRBV3-2) with TRBJ1-2; 7 bases match TRBD1. J gave up 7 bases and V 1 base, and 12 bases lay outside the gene matches. CDR1 is LGHDT, CDR2 YNNKEL, per germline (reference sequence). CDR3 length equals 16 residues. CDR3 loop: CASSQGGQGEGIGYTF. The CDR3 DNA follows: TGTGCCAGCAGCCAAGGAGGGCAGGGGGAAGGGATTGGCTACACCTTC.

This chain joins TRBV5-1 and TRBJ1-2; 10 bases match TRBD1. The germline V gene has CDR1 SGHRS and CDR2 YFSETQ. The CDR3 runs 14 residues. The junction had 2 bases not matched to a gene; V was cut back by 3 bases and J by 3 bases. The CDR3 sequence is CASSWDRGDYGYTF. The CDR3 DNA reads as TGCGCCAGCAGCTGGGACAGGGGAGACTATGGCTACACCTTC.

The chain combines TRBV15 with TRBJ1-6; D uncertain. V lost 5 bases to trimming and J lost 7 bases, with 6 bases between them. Looked up from germline, CDR1 is LNHNV and CDR2 is YYDKDF (reference sequence). This CDR3 has 12 residues. DNA for the CDR3: TGTGCCACCAGCCGGGAAAATTCACCCCTCCACTTT. Amino acid sequence: CATSRENSPLHF.

V and J are TRBV4-3 and TRBJ1-3; 7 nucleotides line up with TRBD1. The CDR3 loop spans 15 amino acids. Germline V gene lookup returns CDR1 LGHNA and CDR2 YSLEER. J gave up 4 bases and V 0 bases, and 3 bases lay outside the gene matches. The CDR3 region is CASSQETGEGNTIYF. The CDR3 DNA sequence: TGCGCCAGCAGCCAAGAAACAGGGGAAGGAAACACCATATATTTT.

V usage is TRBV29-1 and J usage is TRBJ1-2; D unclear. The CDR3 is made up of 11 amino acids. CDR1 SQVTM and CDR2 ANQGSEA come from the germline V gene. V dropped 4 bases and J dropped 3 bases, with 6 bases sitting between them. The CDR3 bases are TGCAGCGTTGCGTCAGACTATGGCTACACCTTC. This translates into CSVASDYGYTF.

CDR3 nucleotide sequence: TGTGCCAGCAGCCAAGATAATTTTGGGGGGATCAATCAGCCCCAGCATTTT. Its translation is CASSQDNFGGINQPQHF. The chain combines TRBV4-2 with TRBJ1-5; D might be TRBD1 (5 bases). Germline V CDR1 and CDR2: LGHNA, YNFKEQ. The CDR3 is 17 residues long. V gave up 0 bases and J gave up 3 bases, with 15 bases separating them.

This clone was counted once. V is TRBV30 and J is TRBJ1-4; D unclear. The CDR3 is 12 residues long. Germline CDR1 and CDR2: GTSNPN and SVGIG (reference sequence). V was cut by 4 bases and J by 10 bases, with 13 bases left in between. CDR3 protein: CAWIAEGSKLFF. The CDR3 nucleotides read TGTGCCTGGATAGCCGAGGGCTCAAAACTGTTTTTT. The full variable domain, completed using reference TRBV30 and TRBJ1-4, is SQTIHQWPATLVQPVGSPLSLECTVEGTSNPNLYWYRQAAGRGLQLLFYSVGIGQISSEVPQNLSASRPQDRQFILSSKKLLLSDSGFYLCAWIAEGSKLFFGSGTQLSVL.

The chain uses TRBV29-1 and TRBJ2-7; D is perhaps TRBD1 (6 bases). Germline CDR1 SQVTM, CDR2 ANQGSEA. The CDR3 length is 13 residues. With 7 bases removed from V and 0 bases from J, the gap between germline ends came to 13 bases. The CDR3 DNA follows: TGCAGCGCGCAACAGGGCAACTCCTACGAGCAGTACTTC. It encodes CSAQQGNSYEQYF.

J is TRBJ1-4 and V is TRBV4-2, with D perhaps TRBD1 (5 bases). Germline V gene sequence: CDR1 LGHNA, CDR2 YNFKEQ. Deletions cut 0 bases from V and 6 bases from J, with 11 bases between. The CDR3 consists of 15 residues. DNA of the CDR3: TGTGCCAGCAGCCAAGAGGGGCAGGCTGATGAAAAACTGTTTTTT. Its translation is CASSQEGQADEKLFF.

The rearrangement joins TRBV19 to TRBJ2-1; 11 bases match TRBD2. The length of the CDR3 is 19 residues. J lost 9 bases, V lost 3 bases, and 19 bases had no gene match. CDR1 is LNHDA and CDR2 is SQIVND in the germline V gene (reference sequence). The CDR3 protein is CASSIISGGAPQSGGEQFF. CDR3 coding DNA: TGTGCCAGTAGTATTATTAGCGGGGGGGCCCCCCAGAGTGGAGGTGAGCAGTTCTTC.

The chain employs TRBV7-9 and TRBJ1-2; 7 nucleotides match TRBD1. The ends lost 5 bases at V and 5 bases at J; junction bases unmatched: 2. The germline gives CDR1 SEHNR, CDR2 FQNEAQ (reference sequence). The CDR3 runs to 12 residues. CDR3 DNA sequence: TGTGCCAGCAGCCGACAGGGATATGGCTACACCTTC. Translating gives CASSRQGYGYTF.

The rearrangement links TRBV6-5 to TRBJ2-3; maybe TRBD1 (5 bases). The CDR3 length is 14 residues. Germline values: CDR1 MNHEY, CDR2 SVGAGI. V was trimmed by 6 bases and J by 0 bases, leaving 10 bases between them. In nucleotides, the CDR3 is TGTGCCAGCAGGGACATTATTAGCACAGATACGCAGTATTTT. Its translation: CASRDIISTDTQYF.

This rearrangement joins TRBV5-6 to TRBJ1-2, with D possibly TRBD1 on 5 matching bases. Trimming pared 2 bases from V and 2 bases from J, leaving 16 bases between. Germline V gives CDR1 SGHDT, CDR2 YYEEEE. The CDR3 covers 16 residues. The CDR3 loop reads CASSFVGLTDNYGYTF. The DNA for the CDR3 is TGTGCCAGCAGCTTTGTGGGTTTGACAGACAACTATGGCTACACCTTC. Full variable domain (missing parts from reference TRBV5-6 and TRBJ1-2): DAGVTQSPTHLIKTRGQQVTLRCSPKSGHDTVSWYQQALGQGPQFIFQYYEEEERQRGNFPDRFSGHQFPNYSSELNVNALLLGDSALYLCASSFVGLTDNYGYTFGSGTRLTVV.

The genes are TRBV19 and TRBJ1-1; D ambiguous. Germline lookup yields CDR1 LNHDA and CDR2 SQIVND (reference sequence). Trimming pared 4 bases from V and 4 bases from J, leaving 10 bases between. The CDR3 is made up of 13 amino acids. CDR3 nucleotides: TGTGCCAGTAGTACTTTCGGTAGCACTGAAGCTTTCTTT. Protein product: CASSTFGSTEAFF.

The chain carries TRBV10-3 and TRBJ1-1; 12 bases agree with TRBD1. Germline CDR1 ENHRY, CDR2 SYGVKD. V shed 7 bases and J 9 bases; nucleotides not matched to a gene: 6. The CDR3 totals 13 residues. CDR3 bases: TGTGCCATCAATACGGGACAGGGGGCGAAAGCTTTCTTT. Its translation: CAINTGQGAKAFF.

This sequence joins TRBV11-2 and TRBJ2-5; the match to TRBD2 covers 7 bases. Per germline, CDR1 SGHAT and CDR2 FQNNGV. The length of the CDR3 is 14 residues. J was trimmed by 2 bases and V by 5 bases; bases with no gene match: 5. The chain's CDR3 is CASSPGTNQETQYF. The CDR3, as DNA: TGTGCCAGCAGCCCTGGGACTAATCAAGAGACCCAGTACTTC.

This clone has only a few counts. The chain combines TRBV28 with TRBJ1-2; D unresolved. The CDR3 totals 11 residues. CDR1 is MDHEN, CDR2 SYDVKM, per germline. Trimming removed 3 bases at V and 6 bases at J, with 5 bases between. CDR3 amino acids: CASSFRDGYTF. The CDR3 DNA sequence: TGTGCCAGCAGTTTTAGAGATGGCTACACCTTC.

The chain joins TRBV19 to TRBJ1-2, with TRBD1 identical over 7 bases. The CDR3 is 15 residues long. Germline-derived CDR1 and CDR2 are LNHDA and SQIVND (reference sequence). V was pared by 8 bases and J by 2 bases, with 11 bases of the junction left unmatched. The CDR3 nucleotides are TGTGCCAGTGAGAAAAGGCAGGGGGAGAACTATGGCTACACCTTC. Amino acids: CASEKRQGENYGYTF.

This clone was picked up one time. The chain couples TRBV4-2 to TRBJ2-3; 12 nucleotides align to TRBD2. Losses at the gene ends were 0 bases for V and 2 bases for J; bases not matched to a gene: 12. This CDR3 is 20 amino acids long. CDR1 and CDR2 from the germline V gene are LGHNA and YNFKEQ. The CDR3 region is CASSQDRNLAGGKVTDTQYF. The CDR3 region has the DNA TGTGCCAGCAGCCAAGATAGAAATCTAGCGGGGGGGAAAGTCACAGATACGCAGTATTTT.

V usage is TRBV6-5 and J usage is TRBJ1-1; maybe TRBD1 (5 bases). This CDR3 is 14 amino acids long. V shed 4 bases and J shed 10 bases, with 19 bases lying between them. Germline values: CDR1 MNHEY, CDR2 SVGAGI. In DNA form, the CDR3 reads TGTGCCAGCAGTTCGGGCAGGGAGGTGCGAGGAGCTTTCTTT. The encoded protein is CASSSGREVRGAFF.

The chain joins TRBV19 to TRBJ2-4; the match to TRBD1 covers 7 bases. The V segment lost 8 bases and the J segment 6 bases; nucleotides outside the gene matches: 7. The CDR3 is 13 amino acids. Looked up from germline, CDR1 is LNHDA and CDR2 is SQIVND (reference sequence). The CDR3 protein is CASSPRDRNIQYF. The CDR3 nucleotides read TGTGCCAGTTCCCCCAGGGACAGAAACATTCAGTACTTC.

This clone was seen at least ten times. The chain uses TRBV3-1 (or the pseudogene TRBV3-2) and TRBJ2-5, with 13 bases that match TRBD2. V lost 4 bases to trimming and J lost 4 bases; unmatched junction nucleotides: 12. The CDR3 spans 18 residues. Germline CDR1 is LGHDT and CDR2 is YNNKEL (reference sequence). CDR3 sequence: CASSLLLAGGPWRETQYF. CDR3 nucleotide sequence: TGTGCCAGCAGCCTCCTACTAGCGGGGGGGCCATGGCGAGAGACCCAGTACTTC.

The chain joins TRBV7-2 to TRBJ2-3, with 10 bases aligning to TRBD2. Germline CDR1 reads SGHTA; CDR2 reads FQGNSA. The V gene end was trimmed by 8 bases and the J gene end by 4 bases; junction bases not matched to a gene: 9. The CDR3 contains 15 residues. The DNA of the CDR3 is TGTGCCAGCCCCAGTAGCGGGGGGATAGCAGATACGCAGTATTTT. Residues: CASPSSGGIADTQYF.

V is TRBV6-5 and J is TRBJ1-1; TRBD1 agrees at 8 bases. The junction had 7 bases not matched to a gene; V was cut back by 6 bases and J by 1 base. From germline, CDR1 is MNHEY and CDR2 SVGAGI. The CDR3 has 15 residues. CDR3 nucleotide sequence: TGTGCCAGCAGACAATCTCAGGGGGCGAACACTGAAGCTTTCTTT. Amino acid sequence: CASRQSQGANTEAFF.

The chain is built from TRBV11-3 and TRBJ2-3; TRBD2 aligns across 13 bases. V was pared by 5 bases and J by 8 bases, with 10 bases of the junction left unmatched. The germline V gene has CDR1 SGHNT and CDR2 YENEEA. The CDR3 is made up of 16 amino acids. The CDR3 loop reads CASSPSGTSGVPTQYF. CDR3 nucleotides: TGTGCCAGCAGCCCATCCGGGACTAGCGGGGTCCCTACGCAGTATTTT.